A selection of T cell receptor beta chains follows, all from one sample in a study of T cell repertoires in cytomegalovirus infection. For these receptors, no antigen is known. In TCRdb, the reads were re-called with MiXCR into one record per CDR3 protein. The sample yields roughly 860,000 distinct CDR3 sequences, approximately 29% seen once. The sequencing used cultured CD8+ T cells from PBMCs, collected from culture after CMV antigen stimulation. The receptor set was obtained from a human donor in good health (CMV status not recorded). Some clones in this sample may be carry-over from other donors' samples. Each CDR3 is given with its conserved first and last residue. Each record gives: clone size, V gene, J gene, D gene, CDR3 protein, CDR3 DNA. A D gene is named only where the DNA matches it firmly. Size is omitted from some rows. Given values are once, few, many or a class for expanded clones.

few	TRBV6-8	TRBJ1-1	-	CASSYSGMEGQAFF	TGTGCCAGCAGTTACTCAGGGATGGAGGGGCAAGCTTTCTTT
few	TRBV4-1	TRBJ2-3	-	CASSQEELATGPDTQYF	TGCGCCAGCAGCCAAGAGGAGCTAGCGACGGGCCCAGATACGCAGTATTTT
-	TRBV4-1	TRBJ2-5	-	CASSPEGGFETQYF	TGCGCCAGCAGCCCGGAAGGAGGTTTTGAGACCCAGTACTTC
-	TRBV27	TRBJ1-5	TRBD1	CASGGQGPYSNQPQHF	TGTGCCAGCGGTGGACAGGGTCCATATAGCAATCAGCCCCAGCATTTT
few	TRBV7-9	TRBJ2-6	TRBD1	CASSPRTGPDSGANVLTF	TGTGCCAGCAGCCCCCGGACAGGGCCTGACTCTGGGGCCAACGTCCTGACTTTC
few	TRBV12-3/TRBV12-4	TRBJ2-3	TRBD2	CASRPAGGGDTQYF	TGTGCCAGCAGGCCAGCGGGGGGTGGAGATACGCAGTATTTT
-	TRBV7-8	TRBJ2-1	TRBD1	CASSQPGTGVYNEQFF	TGTGCCAGCAGCCAGCCAGGGACAGGGGTGTACAATGAGCAGTTCTTC
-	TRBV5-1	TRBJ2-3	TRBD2	CASSWIPTSGGPTDTQYF	TGCGCCAGCAGCTGGATCCCGACTAGCGGGGGGCCCACAGATACGCAGTATTTT
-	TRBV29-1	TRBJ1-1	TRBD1	CSARTGMNTEAFF	TGCAGCGCAAGGACAGGGATGAACACTGAAGCTTTCTTT
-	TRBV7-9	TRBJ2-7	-	CASSKEGRWTYEQYF	TGTGCCAGCAGCAAAGAGGGTAGATGGACCTACGAGCAGTACTTC
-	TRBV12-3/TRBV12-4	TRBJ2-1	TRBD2	CASSASGGPQYNEQFF	TGTGCCAGCAGTGCTAGCGGGGGGCCCCAGTACAATGAGCAGTTCTTC
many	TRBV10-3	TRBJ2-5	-	CAISEFRRDSQETQYF	TGTGCCATCAGTGAGTTTAGGAGGGACAGTCAAGAGACCCAGTACTTC
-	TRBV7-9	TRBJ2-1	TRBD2	CASSTKRTSGGTYNEQLF	TGTGCCAGCAGTACAAAACGGACTAGCGGGGGGACCTACAATGAGCAGCTCTTC
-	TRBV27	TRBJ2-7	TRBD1	CASSWDRGPEQYF	TGTGCCAGCAGTTGGGACAGGGGGCCCGAGCAGTACTTC
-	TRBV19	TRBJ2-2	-	CASSVLTGGHTGELFF	TGTGCCAGTAGTGTTCTGACGGGGGGCCACACCGGGGAGCTGTTTTTT
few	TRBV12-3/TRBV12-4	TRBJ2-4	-	CASSLDRNIQYF	TGTGCCAGCAGTTTAGATAGGAACATTCAGTACTTC
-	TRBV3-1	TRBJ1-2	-	CASSPATNNYGYTF	TGTGCCAGCAGCCCCGCGACAAATAACTATGGCTACACCTTC
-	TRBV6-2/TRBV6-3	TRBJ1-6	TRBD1	CASSLDRETGSYNSPLHF	TGTGCCAGCAGTCTCGACAGGGAAACTGGCTCCTATAATTCACCCCTCCACTTT
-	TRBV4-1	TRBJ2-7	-	CASSQETDSYEQYF	TGCGCCAGCAGCCAAGAAACAGACTCCTACGAGCAGTACTTC
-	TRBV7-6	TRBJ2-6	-	CASSLGARGSGANVLTF	TGTGCCAGCAGCTTGGGCGCTCGGGGCTCCGGGGCCAACGTCCTGACTTTC
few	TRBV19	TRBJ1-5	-	CASKPGAVYNQPQHF	TGTGCCAGTAAACCCGGGGCAGTTTACAATCAGCCCCAGCATTTT
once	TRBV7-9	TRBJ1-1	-	CASSLLEGGNTEAFF	TGTGCCAGCAGCTTATTGGAGGGTGGGAACACTGAAGCTTTCTTT
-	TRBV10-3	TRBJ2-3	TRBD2	CAISELSGGTGDTQYF	TGTGCCATCAGTGAGCTTAGCGGGGGGACTGGAGATACGCAGTATTTT
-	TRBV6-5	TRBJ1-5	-	CASRDREGGNQPQRF	TGTGCCAGCAGAGACCGGGAGGGAGGGAATCAGCCCCAGCGTTTT
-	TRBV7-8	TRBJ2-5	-	CASFYSEGQSGETQYF	TGTGCCAGCTTCTATAGCGAGGGGCAGTCGGGGGAGACCCAGTACTTC
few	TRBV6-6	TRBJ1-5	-	CASNTRGSDQPQHF	TGTGCCAGCAATACCCGGGGGAGCGATCAGCCCCAGCATTTT
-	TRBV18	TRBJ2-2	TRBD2	CASSSGLATNTGELFF	TGTGCCAGCTCATCCGGACTAGCGACGAACACCGGGGAGCTGTTTTTT
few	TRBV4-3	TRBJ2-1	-	CASSQDRQTTYNEQFF	TGCGCCAGCAGCCAAGATAGGCAGACAACCTACAATGAGCAGTTCTTC
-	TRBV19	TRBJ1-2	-	CASSPAPLRGYTF	TGTGCCAGTAGTCCGGCACCCCTGCGGGGCTACACCTTC
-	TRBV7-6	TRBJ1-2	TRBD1	CASSLTDRGNYGYTF	TGTGCCAGCAGCCTCACGGACAGGGGGAACTATGGCTACACCTTC
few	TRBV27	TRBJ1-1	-	CASSFSGRGPGVNTEAFF	TGTGCCAGCAGTTTCTCCGGGAGAGGACCGGGGGTGAACACTGAAGCTTTCTTT
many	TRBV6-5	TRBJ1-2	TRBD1	CASSYSGGRADGYTF	TGTGCCAGCAGTTACTCAGGGGGCAGGGCCGATGGCTACACCTTC
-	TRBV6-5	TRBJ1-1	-	CASSYGSGPVEAFF	TGTGCCAGCAGTTACGGTTCAGGGCCCGTGGAAGCTTTCTTT
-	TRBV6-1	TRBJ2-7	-	CASRDSTGSYEQYF	TGTGCCAGCAGGGATTCGACAGGTTCCTACGAGCAGTACTTC
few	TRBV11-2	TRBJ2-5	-	CASSFQPPSGVYETQYF	TGTGCCAGCAGCTTCCAACCACCTTCAGGGGTATACGAGACCCAGTACTTC
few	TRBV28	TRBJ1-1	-	CASTFEENTEAFF	TGTGCCAGCACCTTCGAAGAGAACACTGAAGCTTTCTTT
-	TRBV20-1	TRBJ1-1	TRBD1	CSARDRSEGTEAFF	TGCAGTGCGCGGGACAGATCAGAAGGCACTGAAGCTTTCTTT
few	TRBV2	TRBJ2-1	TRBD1	CASIVQGNEQFF	TGTGCCAGCATTGTACAGGGGAATGAGCAGTTCTTC
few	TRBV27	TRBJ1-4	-	CATRSFEKLFF	TGTGCCACCAGGTCATTTGAAAAACTGTTTTTT
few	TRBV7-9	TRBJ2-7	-	CASSPGLEIYEQYF	TGTGCCAGCAGCCCGGGACTCGAGATCTACGAGCAGTACTTC
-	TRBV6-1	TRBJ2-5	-	CASRRGLRDTYQETQYF	TGTGCCAGCAGAAGGGGCTTGCGGGACACTTACCAAGAGACCCAGTACTTC
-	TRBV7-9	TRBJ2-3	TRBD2	CASSFRTSPDTQYF	TGTGCCAGCAGCTTCCGGACTAGCCCAGATACGCAGTATTTT
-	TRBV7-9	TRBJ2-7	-	CASSPRRNSHEQYF	TGTGCCAGCAGCCCCCGCCGGAACTCCCACGAGCAGTACTTC
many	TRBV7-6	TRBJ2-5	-	CATGSVGETQYF	TGTGCCACGGGGTCGGTAGGGGAGACCCAGTACTTC
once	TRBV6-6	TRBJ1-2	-	CASSYSTPVYGYTF	TGTGCCAGCAGTTACTCTACCCCAGTCTATGGCTACACCTTC